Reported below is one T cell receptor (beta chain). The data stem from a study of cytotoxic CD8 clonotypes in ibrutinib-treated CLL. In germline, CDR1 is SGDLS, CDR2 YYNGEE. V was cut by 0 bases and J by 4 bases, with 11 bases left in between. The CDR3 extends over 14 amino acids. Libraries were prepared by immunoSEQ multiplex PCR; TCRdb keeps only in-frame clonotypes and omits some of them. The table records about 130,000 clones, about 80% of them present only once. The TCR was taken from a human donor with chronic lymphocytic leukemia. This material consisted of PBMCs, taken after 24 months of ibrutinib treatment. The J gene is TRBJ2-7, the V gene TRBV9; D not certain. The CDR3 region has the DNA TGTGCCAGCAGCGTAGGGGTCAGAGATTACGAGCAGTACTTC. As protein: CASSVGVRDYEQYF. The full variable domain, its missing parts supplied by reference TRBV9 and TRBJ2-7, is DSGVTQTPKHLITATGQRVTLRCSPRSGDLSVYWYQQSLDQGLQFLIQYYNGEERAKGNILERFSAQQFPDLHSELNLSSLELGDSALYFCASSVGVRDYEQYFGPGTRLTVT.